Listed here are 27 T cell receptor beta chains from one sample, sequenced in a study of radiotherapy plus CTLA-4 blockade in lung cancer. Sequencing used immunoSEQ multiplex PCR; TCRdb keeps in-frame clones, though not all of them. The table lists about 85,000 clones, approximately 83% of them singletons. The source material was peripheral blood, sampled from a patient treated with radiotherapy plus ipilimumab. Every receptor here comes from a human donor with non-small cell lung cancer who had a partial response to radiotherapy plus ipilimumab.

The J gene is TRBJ1-4, the V gene TRBV5-6; D unclear. V was shortened by 5 bases and J by 8 bases, with 13 bases between the two germline ends. CDR1 and CDR2 (germline): SGHDT, YYEEEE. CDR3 length: 13 residues. The DNA for the CDR3 is TGTGCCAGCAGTACTAGACAAAAGGAAAAACTGTTTTTT. Translating it yields CASSTRQKEKLFF. Filled out from reference TRBV5-6 and TRBJ1-4, the complete variable domain reads DAGVTQSPTHLIKTRGQQVTLRCSPKSGHDTVSWYQQALGQGPQFIFQYYEEEERQRGNFPDRFSGHQFPNYSSELNVNALLLGDSALYLCASSTRQKEKLFFGSGTQLSVL.

V is TRBV11-2 and J is TRBJ2-5; 14 nucleotides agree with TRBD2. Trimming cost V 3 bases and J 4 bases; bases outside gene matches: 4. This CDR3 contains 16 residues. CDR1 is SGHAT, CDR2 FQNNGV, per germline. Written as DNA, the CDR3 is TGTGCCAGCAGCTTGGGACTAGCGGGAGTGGGAGAGACCCAGTACTTC. The encoded protein is CASSLGLAGVGETQYF.

This clone was counted only a few times. The chain carries TRBV6-1 and TRBJ1-2, with D maybe TRBD1 (5 bases). The CDR3 length is 14 residues. The V and J ends lost 4 bases and 7 bases respectively, with 16 bases between them. The germline gives CDR1 MNHNS, CDR2 SASEGT. This CDR3 reads CASSVREGQGGYTF. The CDR3 DNA reads as TGTGCCAGCAGTGTAAGGGAGGGGCAGGGTGGCTACACCTTC.

The chain uses TRBV7-9 and TRBJ1-1, with D possibly matching TRBD1 (5 bases). In germline, CDR1 is SEHNR, CDR2 FQNEAQ (reference sequence). V was clipped by 2 bases and J by 4 bases, with 14 bases between them. The CDR3 contains 15 residues. DNA for the CDR3: TGTGCCAGCAGCTTAACGGAGGGGCGGGCCACTGAAGCTTTCTTT. Protein sequence: CASSLTEGRATEAFF.

This clone was picked up one time. This chain uses TRBV2 with TRBJ2-3; 9 nucleotides agree with TRBD1. Germline V gives CDR1 SNHLY, CDR2 FYNNEI. CDR3 length: 14 amino acids. The V segment lost 6 bases and the J segment 4 bases; nucleotides outside the gene matches: 5. CDR3 nucleotides: TGTGCCAGCAGCGAAACAGGGGGCGCAGATACGCAGTATTTT. Protein product: CASSETGGADTQYF. The variable domain in full, with the rest retrieved from reference TRBV2 and TRBJ2-3, is EPEVTQTPSHQVTQMGQEVILRCVPISNHLYFYWYRQILGQKVEFLVSFYNNEISEKSEIFDDQFSVERPDGSNFTLKIRSTKLEDSAMYFCASSETGGADTQYFGPGTRLTVL.

The chain combines TRBV7-2 with TRBJ1-5, with 7 bases identical to TRBD1. The V and J ends lost 2 bases and 5 bases, in that order; junction bases with no gene match: 9. There are 16 residues in the CDR3. Germline V lookup: CDR1 SGHTA, CDR2 FQGNSA. The CDR3 DNA sequence: TGTGCCAGCAGCTTAATCGCCAGGGGGAACCATCAGCCCCAGCATTTT. Protein product: CASSLIARGNHQPQHF. Filled out from reference TRBV7-2 and TRBJ1-5, the complete variable domain reads GAGVSQSPSNKVTEKGKDVELRCDPISGHTALYWYRQSLGQGLEFLIYFQGNSAPDKSGLPSDRFSAERTGGSVSTLTIQRTQQEDSAVYLCASSLIARGNHQPQHFGDGTRLSIL.

This rearrangement joins TRBV29-1 to TRBJ2-5; possibly TRBD2 for D (6 bases). The length of the CDR3 is 13 residues. The V gene lost 6 bases and the J gene lost 4 bases, with 15 bases spanning the gap. Germline CDR1 is SQVTM and CDR2 is ANQGSEA. The CDR3 DNA reads as TGCAGCGTGGGGTTCGGAGGGAGAGAGACCCAGTACTTC. Translated, it gives CSVGFGGRETQYF.

This clone was seen only once. This rearrangement joins TRBV27 to TRBJ1-4; D remains ambiguous. The CDR3 loop spans 14 amino acids. Per the germline V gene, CDR1 is MNHEY and CDR2 is SMNVEV (reference sequence). Between the trimmed V and J ends, which lost 3 bases and 6 bases, there was a span of 11 bases. As DNA, the CDR3 is TGTGCCAGCAGTTTTTCCGGGGTCGATGAAAAACTGTTTTTT. This translates into CASSFSGVDEKLFF.

V and J are TRBV7-8 and TRBJ2-3; 10 nucleotides match TRBD2. The CDR3 covers 17 residues. Per the germline V gene, CDR1 is SGHVS and CDR2 is FQNEAQ. V lost 2 bases and J lost 7; bases outside the gene matches: 12. The CDR3 loop is CASSLTVTSGERNTQYF. CDR3 sequence (DNA): TGTGCCAGCAGCTTAACGGTCACTAGCGGGGAACGGAATACGCAGTATTTT.

This clone was counted once. CDR3 region: CASSPLGSRETQYF. The CDR3 nucleotides read TGTGCCAGCTCACCTTTAGGGAGCAGGGAGACCCAGTACTTC. The V gene is TRBV18, the J gene TRBJ2-5; D might be TRBD2 (5 bases). This CDR3 spans 14 amino acids. Germline CDR1 and CDR2: KGHSH and LQKENI. V was pared by 3 bases and J by 5 bases, with 13 bases between. Supplemented by reference TRBV18 and TRBJ2-5, the full variable domain reads NAGVMQNPRHLVRRRGQEARLRCSPMKGHSHVYWYRQLPEEGLKFMVYLQKENIIDESGMPKERFSAEFPKEGPSILRIQQVVRGDSAAYFCASSPLGSRETQYFGPGTRLLVL.

The genes are TRBV27 and TRBJ2-2; TRBD2 is a possible D gene (5 bases). The V end lost 7 bases, the J end lost 3 bases, and 24 bases lay between the germline ends. This CDR3 has 18 residues. In germline, CDR1 is MNHEY, CDR2 SMNVEV (reference sequence). CDR3 in amino acids: CASTLNVLAAGHTGELFF. CDR3 in DNA: TGTGCCAGCACCCTAAATGTCCTCGCTGCGGGCCACACCGGGGAGCTGTTTTTT.

The chain employs TRBV7-2 and TRBJ2-7; TRBD1 matches 10 bases. CDR3 length: 15 amino acids. From germline, CDR1 is SGHTA and CDR2 FQGNSA. Trimming cost V 5 bases and J 2 bases; bases outside gene matches: 6. CDR3 nucleotides: TGTGCCAGCAGCAAAGCAGGGACAGGGGCCTACGAGCAGTACGTC. It codes for CASSKAGTGAYEQYV.

V gene TRBV19 combines with J gene TRBJ2-7, with 7 nucleotides matching TRBD2. Germline CDR1 is LNHDA and CDR2 is SQIVND (reference sequence). CDR3 length: 14 residues. The V and J ends lost 7 bases and 5 bases, in that order; junction bases with no gene match: 11. CDR3 amino acids: CASTRQGGLDEQYF. CDR3 coding DNA: TGTGCCAGTACCCGGCAGGGAGGGTTGGACGAGCAGTACTTC.

The chain has TRBV7-6 and TRBJ2-1; 7 bases line up with TRBD2. Germline trimming cut 4 bases from V and 5 bases from J; bases unmatched to any gene: 2. Germline V lookup: CDR1 SGHVS, CDR2 FNYEAQ. This CDR3 is built from 13 residues. The CDR3 sequence: CASSYREDNEQFF. The CDR3 DNA sequence: TGTGCCAGCAGCTACCGGGAGGACAATGAGCAGTTCTTC.

This clone was detected only once. The chain is built from TRBV5-4 and TRBJ1-2, with TRBD1 as a possible D gene (5 bases). This CDR3 is built from 14 residues. V was shortened by 4 bases and J by 8 bases, with 18 bases between the two germline ends. From germline, CDR1 is SGHNT and CDR2 YYREEE (reference sequence). Here the CDR3 reads CASSVTAGFGGYTF. CDR3 nucleotides: TGTGCCAGCAGCGTCACCGCAGGGTTCGGAGGCTACACCTTC. The whole variable domain, remainder taken from reference TRBV5-4 and TRBJ1-2, is ETGVTQSPTHLIKTRGQQVTLRCSSQSGHNTVSWYQQALGQGPQFIFQYYREEENGRGNFPPRFSGLQFPNYSSELNVNALELDDSALYLCASSVTAGFGGYTFGSGTRLTVV.

With regard to this clone: One junction end disagrees with the germline gene, perhaps due to a read error. The chain joins TRBV18 to TRBJ2-2; 7 bases fit TRBD1. CDR3 length: 18 residues. The germline V gene encodes CDR1 KGHSH and CDR2 LQKENI. CDR3 protein: CASSPRRRQGSDTGELFF. CDR3 nucleotide sequence: TGTGCCAGCTCGCCACGGAGGCGACAGGGAAGCGACACCGGGGAGCTGTTTTTT.

This CDR3 is CASSPPPDTVKYV. The CDR3 nucleotides read TGTGCCAGCTCACCACCGCCAGACACCGTTAAGTACGTC. This chain connects TRBV18 to TRBJ2-7; no firm D call. The CDR3 spans 13 residues. Germline V gene lookup returns CDR1 KGHSH and CDR2 LQKENI. V lost 0 bases and J 11 bases, leaving 14 bases between the germline ends.

This clone was seen a single time. This chain connects TRBV5-4 to TRBJ2-2; a possible D gene is TRBD1 (6 bases). Trimming removed 4 bases from V and 1 base from J, with 8 bases in between. Germline assignment: CDR1 SGHNT and CDR2 YYREEE (reference sequence). The CDR3 has 14 amino acids. The CDR3 spells CASSEGQNTGELFF. The DNA for the CDR3 is TGTGCCAGCAGCGAGGGACAGAACACCGGGGAGCTGTTTTTT.

The chain links TRBV28 to TRBJ1-6; 8 bases are a match to TRBD1. CDR1 is MDHEN and CDR2 is SYDVKM in the germline V gene. V was pared by 5 bases and J by 5 bases, with 2 bases of the junction left unmatched. This CDR3 is 14 amino acids long. The chain's CDR3 is CASSTGQDNSPLHF. DNA for the CDR3: TGTGCCAGCAGTACGGGACAGGATAATTCACCCCTCCACTTT.

V usage is TRBV14 and J usage is TRBJ1-1; 7 bases align to TRBD1. This CDR3 region has 13 residues. The ends lost 7 bases at V and 0 bases at J; junction bases unmatched: 2. The germline CDR1 and CDR2 sequences are SGHDN and FVKESK. The CDR3 reads CASTGQMNTEAFF. The DNA for the CDR3 is TGTGCCAGCACGGGACAGATGAACACTGAAGCTTTCTTT. Drawing the rest from reference TRBV14 and TRBJ1-1, the complete variable domain is EAGVTQFPSHSVIEKGQTVTLRCDPISGHDNLYWYRRVMGKEIKFLLHFVKESKQDESGMPNNRFLAERTGGTYSTLKVQPAELEDSGVYFCASTGQMNTEAFFGQGTRLTVV.

This clone was counted only a few times. The chain employs TRBV28 and TRBJ1-5; tentative D call: TRBD1 (5 bases). Germline CDR1 is MDHEN and CDR2 is SYDVKM. V gave up 8 bases and J gave up 0 bases, with 11 bases separating them. The CDR3 is 14 amino acids. The CDR3 protein is CASGQGGSNQPQHF. In DNA form, the CDR3 reads TGTGCCAGCGGGCAGGGAGGTAGCAATCAGCCCCAGCATTTT.

CDR3 sequence reads: CASSDSRGQETQYF. The CDR3 nucleotides read TGCGCCAGCAGTGACTCCCGAGGGCAAGAGACCCAGTACTTC. The chain recombines TRBV23-1 with TRBJ2-5; D possibly corresponds to TRBD2 (5 bases). TRBV23-1 is filed as an ORF, its function uncertain. The CDR3 runs 14 residues. Trimming took off 5 bases at V and 2 bases at J, with 12 bases between the two ends.

V gene TRBV29-1 combines with J gene TRBJ2-1; 11 positions agree with TRBD1. Germline assignment: CDR1 SQVTM and CDR2 ANQGSEA. The CDR3 runs 14 residues. V was clipped by 4 bases and J by 6 bases; unmatched bases: 5. CDR3 sequence (DNA): TGCAGCGTTGGGGGACAGGGGGTGGTCAATGAGCAGTTCTTC. Translating it yields CSVGGQGVVNEQFF.

This clone was counted a few times. The chain combines TRBV18 with TRBJ2-7; 8 positions match TRBD2. In germline, CDR1 is KGHSH, CDR2 LQKENI. CDR3 length equals 13 residues. V shed 4 bases and J 5 bases; nucleotides not matched to a gene: 4. Written as DNA, the CDR3 is TGTGCCAGCTCACAAGCGGGAGTCAACGAGCAGTACTTC. It yields the protein CASSQAGVNEQYF.

The rearrangement uses TRBV29-1 and TRBJ1-2; D is unclear. The V end lost 8 bases, the J end lost 0 bases, and 10 bases lay between the germline ends. The germline V gene encodes CDR1 SQVTM and CDR2 ANQGSEA. CDR3 length: 12 residues. The CDR3: CSPPGTNYGYTF. CDR3 nucleotides: TGCAGCCCCCCGGGGACTAACTATGGCTACACCTTC.

The V call is TRBV19, the J call TRBJ1-1; the match to TRBD1 covers 9 bases. Germline V gene data show CDR1 as LNHDA and CDR2 as SQIVND (reference sequence). The CDR3 covers 14 residues. J was trimmed by 5 bases and V by 4 bases; bases with no gene match: 5. CDR3 sequence reads: CASSTGQGWTEAFF. DNA for the CDR3: TGTGCCAGTAGTACCGGACAGGGGTGGACTGAAGCTTTCTTT.

The sample holds one count of this clone. The chain recombines TRBV4-1 with TRBJ2-5, with 9 bases identical to TRBD1. This CDR3 has 19 residues. Germline V gene sequence: CDR1 MGHRA, CDR2 YSYEKL. V was clipped by 4 bases and J by 1 base; unmatched bases: 16. The DNA of the CDR3 is TGCGCCAGCAGCCCCTCAAGAACAGGGGGCTATCCGAGCCAAGAGACCCAGTACTTC. Its translation is CASSPSRTGGYPSQETQYF.